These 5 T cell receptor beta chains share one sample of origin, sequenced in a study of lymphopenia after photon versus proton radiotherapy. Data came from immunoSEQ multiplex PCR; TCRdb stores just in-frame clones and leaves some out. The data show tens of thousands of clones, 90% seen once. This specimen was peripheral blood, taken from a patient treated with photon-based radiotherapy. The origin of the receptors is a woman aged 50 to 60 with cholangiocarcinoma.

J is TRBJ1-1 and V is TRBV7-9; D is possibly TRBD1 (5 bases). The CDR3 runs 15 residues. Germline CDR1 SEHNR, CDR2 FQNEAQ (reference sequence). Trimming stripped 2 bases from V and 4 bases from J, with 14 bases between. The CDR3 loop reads CASSLNAGGGTEAFF. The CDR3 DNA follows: TGTGCCAGCAGCTTAAATGCAGGTGGGGGCACTGAAGCTTTCTTT.

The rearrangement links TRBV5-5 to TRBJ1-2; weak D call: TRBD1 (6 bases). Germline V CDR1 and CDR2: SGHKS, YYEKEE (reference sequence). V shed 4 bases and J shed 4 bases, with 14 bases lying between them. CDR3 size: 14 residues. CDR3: CASSRDTLPYGYTF. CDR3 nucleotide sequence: TGTGCCAGCAGCCGGGACACCCTCCCCTATGGCTACACCTTC.

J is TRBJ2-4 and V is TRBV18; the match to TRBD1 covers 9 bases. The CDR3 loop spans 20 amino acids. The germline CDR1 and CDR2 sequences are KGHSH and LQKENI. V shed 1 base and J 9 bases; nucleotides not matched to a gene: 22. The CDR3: CASSPLPLDHTGGRAVIQYF. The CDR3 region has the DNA TGTGCCAGCTCACCACTTCCCCTAGACCATACAGGGGGCCGAGCGGTCATTCAGTACTTC.

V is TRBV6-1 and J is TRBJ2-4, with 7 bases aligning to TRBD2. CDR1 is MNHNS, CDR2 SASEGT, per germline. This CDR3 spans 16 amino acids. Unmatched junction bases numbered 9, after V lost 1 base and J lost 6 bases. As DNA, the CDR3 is TGTGCCAGCAGTGAAGGTGTCCTGGGGGGGACAAACATTCAGTACTTC. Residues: CASSEGVLGGTNIQYF.

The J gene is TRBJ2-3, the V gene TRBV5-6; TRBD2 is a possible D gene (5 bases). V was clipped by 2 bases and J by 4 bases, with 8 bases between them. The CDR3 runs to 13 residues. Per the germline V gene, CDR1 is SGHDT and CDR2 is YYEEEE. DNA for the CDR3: TGTGCCAGCAGCTTTCCCGGGGCAGATACGCAGTATTTT. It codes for CASSFPGADTQYF.